This record looks at one T cell receptor (beta chain) sequence and its context. Germline loops: CDR1 SGHNT, CDR2 YENEEA. The CDR3 extends over 15 amino acids. The V and J ends lost 2 bases and 5 bases, in that order; junction bases with no gene match: 8. This sample was taken from a study of blood T cell repertoires in COVID-19. TCRdb keeps only in-frame clones here, not all; method: immunoSEQ multiplex PCR. The sample shows about 14,000 clones, 65% to 90% of them seen only once. The sequencing sample was made of peripheral blood. The receptor was derived from a man older than 75 with acute or convalescent COVID-19. The chain employs TRBV11-3 and TRBJ2-5, with 7 positions matching TRBD1. CDR3 region: CASSLPSGGKETQYF. CDR3 DNA sequence: TGTGCCAGCAGCTTACCCTCAGGGGGAAAGGAGACCCAGTACTTC.